The next 18 T cell receptor beta chains were all read from a single sample in a study of OX40 agonist ivuxolimab in advanced cancers. This table comes from immunoSEQ multiplex PCR, and its TCRdb copy is limited to in-frame clones, with some not included. The profile shows around 100,000 clones, 87% of them singletons. This sample comprised CD4+ or CD8+ T cells sorted from blood, obtained in a trial of the OX40 agonist ivuxolimab. Source of these receptors: an adult with an advanced solid tumor such as melanoma, head and neck, liver or kidney cancer.

V usage is TRBV9 and J usage is TRBJ1-5; D possibly corresponds to TRBD1 (6 bases). CDR1 SGDLS and CDR2 YYNGEE come from the germline V gene. The CDR3 runs 16 residues. V was trimmed by 0 bases and J by 0 bases, leaving 10 bases between them. The CDR3 protein is CASSVGGTTSNQPQHF. The CDR3 DNA reads as TGTGCCAGCAGCGTAGGGGGGACAACTAGCAATCAGCCCCAGCATTTT.

V is TRBV5-1 and J is TRBJ2-1; tentative D call: TRBD1 (6 bases). V gave up 0 bases and J gave up 9 bases, with 13 bases separating them. Germline CDR1 reads SGHRS; CDR2 reads YFSETQ. The CDR3 is made up of 14 amino acids. The CDR3 DNA is TGCGCCAGCAGCTTGGACGGGGCCAGGGGTGAGCAGTTCTTC. This sequence encodes CASSLDGARGEQFF.

The gene calls are TRBV5-1 and TRBJ2-7; D might be TRBD2 (5 bases). Per germline, CDR1 SGHRS and CDR2 YFSETQ. The V end was cut by 5 bases, the J end by 0 bases, with 12 bases between. This CDR3 is built from 14 residues. CDR3: CASSPRGPSYEQYF. In DNA, the CDR3 is TGCGCCAGCAGTCCCCGGGGTCCCTCCTACGAGCAGTACTTC. The whole variable domain, remainder taken from reference TRBV5-1 and TRBJ2-7, is KAGVTQTPRYLIKTRGQQVTLSCSPISGHRSVSWYQQTPGQGLQFLFEYFSETQRNKGNFPGRFSGRQFSNSRSEMNVSTLELGDSALYLCASSPRGPSYEQYFGPGTRLTVT.

The chain couples TRBV5-4 to TRBJ2-7, with D perhaps TRBD1 (6 bases). The CDR3 runs 13 residues. Germline V gene data show CDR1 as SGHNT and CDR2 as YYREEE (reference sequence). V was cut by 4 bases and J by 3 bases, with 11 bases left in between. The DNA of the CDR3 is TGTGCCAGCAGCCACCCGGACAGCTACGAGCAGTACTTC. Amino acids: CASSHPDSYEQYF.

The chain employs TRBV5-1 and TRBJ1-4; D perhaps matches TRBD1 (5 bases). CDR1 SGHRS and CDR2 YFSETQ come from the germline V gene. The CDR3 is made up of 15 amino acids. V lost 0 bases and J 0 bases, leaving 6 bases between the germline ends. The CDR3 spells CASSLDRSTNEKLFF. DNA of the CDR3: TGCGCCAGCAGCTTGGACAGGTCAACTAATGAAAAACTGTTTTTT.

The J gene is TRBJ2-3, the V gene TRBV7-2; TRBD2 matches 8 bases. V lost 4 bases, J lost 3 bases, and 3 bases stayed unmatched. The CDR3 runs 14 residues. Per the germline V gene, CDR1 is SGHTA and CDR2 is FQGNSA. The CDR3 here is CASSSGLVTDTQYF. CDR3 in DNA: TGTGCCAGCAGCTCGGGACTAGTTACAGATACGCAGTATTTT.

The CDR3 protein is CASSLALVDTGEQFF. DNA for the CDR3: TGTGCCAGCAGCTTGGCCCTGGTGGACACGGGTGAGCAGTTCTTC. The rearrangement joins TRBV7-9 to TRBJ2-1; D perhaps matches TRBD1 (5 bases). Germline assignment: CDR1 SEHNR and CDR2 FQNEAQ (reference sequence). V shed 3 bases and J shed 9 bases, with 18 bases lying between them. The CDR3 has 15 residues.

The chain is built from TRBV6-5 and TRBJ1-3, with 7 bases aligning to TRBD1. With 2 bases clipped from V and 4 bases from J, the junction kept 8 bases outside the gene matches. Looked up from germline, CDR1 is MNHEY and CDR2 is SVGAGI. This CDR3 has 16 residues. This chain's CDR3 is CASSYLSGTEGNTIYF. CDR3 nucleotide sequence: TGTGCCAGCAGTTACCTGTCCGGGACAGAAGGAAACACCATATATTTT.

This clone was found once. The chain links TRBV7-2 to TRBJ2-1, with 12 bases identical to TRBD2. CDR3 length: 18 residues. The V segment lost 0 bases and the J segment 7 bases; nucleotides outside the gene matches: 10. Germline loops: CDR1 SGHTA, CDR2 FQGNSA. CDR3 sequence reads: CASSLARLAGDYWNEQFF. CDR3 coding DNA: TGTGCCAGCAGCTTAGCCAGACTAGCGGGAGATTATTGGAATGAGCAGTTCTTC.

The rearrangement uses TRBV9 and TRBJ2-1, with 9 positions matching TRBD1. The CDR3 is made up of 15 amino acids. Trimming took 3 bases from V and 4 from J; bases not matched to a gene: 5. Germline-derived CDR1 and CDR2 are SGDLS and YYNGEE. The CDR3: CASSGAGTGYNEQFF. The CDR3 DNA follows: TGTGCCAGCAGCGGCGCCGGGACAGGGTACAATGAGCAGTTCTTC.

This chain links TRBV6-1 with TRBJ2-1; 12 nucleotides align to TRBD1. Trimming at V came to 5 bases and at J to 6 bases, leaving 5 bases not matched to a gene. There are 15 residues in the CDR3. CDR1 and CDR2 (germline): MNHNS, SASEGT. This CDR3 reads CASSTGTGGPNEQFF. The CDR3, as DNA: TGTGCCAGCAGTACAGGGACAGGGGGCCCCAATGAGCAGTTCTTC.

The chain combines TRBV5-6 with TRBJ1-5; D unclear. V dropped 3 bases and J dropped 0 bases, with 13 bases sitting between them. The germline V gene encodes CDR1 SGHDT and CDR2 YYEEEE. This CDR3 region has 16 residues. The DNA for the CDR3 is TGTGCCAGCAGCTACCTCGGTCCTCTTAGCAATCAGCCCCAGCATTTT. It encodes CASSYLGPLSNQPQHF.

The rearrangement uses TRBV11-2 and TRBJ1-2; no firm D call. Looked up from germline, CDR1 is SGHAT and CDR2 is FQNNGV. The CDR3 loop spans 12 amino acids. V was shortened by 1 base and J by 6 bases, with 6 bases between the two germline ends. The CDR3 region is CASSLGPDGYTF. The CDR3 nucleotides are TGTGCCAGCAGCTTAGGCCCGGATGGCTACACCTTC.

The gene calls are TRBV7-3 and TRBJ2-5, with TRBD1 matching 7 bases. The CDR3 spans 14 residues. CDR1 and CDR2 from the germline V gene are SGHTA and FQGTGA. The V segment lost 5 bases and the J segment 3 bases; nucleotides outside the gene matches: 6. As DNA, the CDR3 is TGTGCCAGCAGCCCGGGACAGTCCAAAGAGACCCAGTACTTC. It encodes CASSPGQSKETQYF.

Only one count was recorded for this clone. This chain links TRBV5-1 with TRBJ1-2, with TRBD1 matching 7 bases. Unmatched junction bases numbered 10, after V lost 4 bases and J lost 4 bases. The germline CDR1 and CDR2 sequences are SGHRS and YFSETQ. The CDR3 totals 15 residues. In DNA form, the CDR3 reads TGCGCCAGCAGCACAAGACAGGGCAACCTCTATGGCTACACCTTC. The encoded protein is CASSTRQGNLYGYTF.

This chain connects TRBV25-1 to TRBJ2-5; D not certain. This CDR3 is 15 amino acids long. The germline V and J ends were trimmed by 3 bases and 1 base, with 12 bases remaining between them. Per germline, CDR1 MGHDK and CDR2 SYGVNS. The CDR3 loop is CASSDPWTGQETQYF. The CDR3 region has the DNA TGTGCCAGCAGTGACCCCTGGACGGGCCAAGAGACCCAGTACTTC. The whole variable domain, filled in from reference TRBV25-1 and TRBJ2-5, reads EADIYQTPRYLVIGTGKKITLECSQTMGHDKMYWYQQDPGMELHLIHYSYGVNSTEKGDLSSESTVSRIRTEHFPLTLESARPSHTSQYLCASSDPWTGQETQYFGPGTRLLVL.

The genes are TRBV5-1 and TRBJ2-4; a weak D match, TRBD1 (5 bases). V was pared by 1 base and J by 5 bases, with 16 bases between. The CDR3 loop spans 16 amino acids. The germline gives CDR1 SGHRS, CDR2 YFSETQ. CDR3 bases: TGCGCCAGCAGCTTGTATACCAGGGCCGAACAAAACATTCAGTACTTC. This sequence encodes CASSLYTRAEQNIQYF.

In its sample, this clone was seen a few times. The chain joins TRBV6-1 to TRBJ2-7; 8 bases line up with TRBD2. Germline assignment: CDR1 MNHNS and CDR2 SASEGT. The junction had 6 bases not matched to a gene; V was cut back by 1 base and J by 4 bases. There are 15 residues in the CDR3. The CDR3, as DNA: TGTGCCAGCAGTGAAGGGGCTAGCGGGTTGTACGAGCAGTACTTC. This sequence encodes CASSEGASGLYEQYF.